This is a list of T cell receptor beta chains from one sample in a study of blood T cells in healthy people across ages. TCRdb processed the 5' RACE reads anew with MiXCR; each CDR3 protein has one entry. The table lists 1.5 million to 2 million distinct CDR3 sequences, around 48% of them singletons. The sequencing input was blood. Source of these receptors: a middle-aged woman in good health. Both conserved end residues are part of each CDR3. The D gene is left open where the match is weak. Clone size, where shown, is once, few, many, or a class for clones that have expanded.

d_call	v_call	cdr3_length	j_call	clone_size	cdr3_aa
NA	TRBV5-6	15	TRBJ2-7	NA	CASSLAAANPYEQYF
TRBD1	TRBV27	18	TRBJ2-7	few	CASSFRTTGTGFAFEQYF
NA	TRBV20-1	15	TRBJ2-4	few	CSASERAAFKNIQYF
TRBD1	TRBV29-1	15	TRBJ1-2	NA	CATGTGRPSGYSYTF
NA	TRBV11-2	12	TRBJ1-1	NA	CASSFSEARAFF
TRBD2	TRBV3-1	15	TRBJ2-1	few	CASSGGGAVFNEQFF
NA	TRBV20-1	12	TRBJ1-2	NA	CSAIWQGYGYTF
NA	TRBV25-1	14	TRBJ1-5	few	CASSELGGNQPQHF
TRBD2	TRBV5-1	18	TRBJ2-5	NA	CASSWMGLAGVGQETQYF
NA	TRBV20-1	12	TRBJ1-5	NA	CSPWQGDQPQHF
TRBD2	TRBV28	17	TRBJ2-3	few	CASSARLAGEKTDTQYF
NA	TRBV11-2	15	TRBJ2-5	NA	CASSFSSGAQETQYF
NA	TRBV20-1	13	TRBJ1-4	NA	CSGRPVRGEKLFF
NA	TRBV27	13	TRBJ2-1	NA	CASSFRQNNEQFF
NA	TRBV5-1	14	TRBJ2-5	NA	CASSLGTLTYKQYF
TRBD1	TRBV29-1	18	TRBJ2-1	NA	CSVPPGQGLGLTYNEQFF
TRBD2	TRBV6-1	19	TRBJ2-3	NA	CASSAGSTQLAGDTDTQYF
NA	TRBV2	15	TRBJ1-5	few	CASSLSTWAGQPQHF
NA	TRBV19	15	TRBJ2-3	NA	CASSMQLTLTDTQYF
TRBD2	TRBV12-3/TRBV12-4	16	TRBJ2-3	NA	CASSFSGGPDTDTQYF
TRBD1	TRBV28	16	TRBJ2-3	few	CASSPAPGGGTDTQYF
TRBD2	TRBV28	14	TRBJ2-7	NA	CATKLAAPIYERYF
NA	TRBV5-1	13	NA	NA	CASTRDAAYEQYF
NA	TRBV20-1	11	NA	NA	CSAITGNEQYF
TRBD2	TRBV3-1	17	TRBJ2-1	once	CASSQIRTSGFNNEQFF
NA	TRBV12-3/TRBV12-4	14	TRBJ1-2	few	CASRDLPQEFGYTF
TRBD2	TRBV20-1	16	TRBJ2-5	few	CSASNPSGGVKETQYF
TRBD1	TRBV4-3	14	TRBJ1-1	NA	CASSRVIRDSEAFF
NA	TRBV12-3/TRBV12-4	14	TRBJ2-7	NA	CAGSVRSFSYEQYF
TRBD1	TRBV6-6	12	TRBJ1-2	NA	CASRIRGHGYTF
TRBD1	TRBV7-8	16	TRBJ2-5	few	CASSLDGTGGRETQYF
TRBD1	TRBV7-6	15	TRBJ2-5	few	CASSRWTGDQETQYF